The rows below give T cell receptor beta chains drawn from one sample of a study of cytomegalovirus exposure and HLA in healthy donors. Method: immunoSEQ multiplex PCR; TCRdb's copy keeps in-frame clones and lacks some. The table has about 190,000 clones, about 80% seen once. The material sequenced was PBMCs. The receptors were sampled from a woman in her twenties or thirties in good health and CMV-seronegative. Both conserved end residues are part of each CDR3. D genes are given only for firm matches. Some rows have no size entry. The others give once, few or many, or a class for an expanded clone.

abundance | j_gene | d_gene | v_gene | CDR3nt | CDR3aa
. | TRBJ2-7 | TRBD2 | TRBV13 | TGTGCCAGCAGCCCCTTAGCGGGTGCGCCCCACTTC | CASSPLAGAPHF
. | TRBJ2-7 | . | TRBV30 | TGTGCCTGGACAGGCCTCTCCTACGAGCAGTACTTC | CAWTGLSYEQYF
few | TRBJ2-7 | . | TRBV27 | TGTGCCAGCAAGCTACCCCGGGAACGGGCGATATACGAGCAGTACTTC | CASKLPRERAIYEQYF
. | TRBJ2-1 | . | TRBV7-9 | TGTGCCAGCAGCCCCGGGGACTTGGATGAGCAGTTCTTC | CASSPGDLDEQFF
. | TRBJ1-1 | . | TRBV7-2 | TGTGCCAGCAGCTTAAACAGGGTGGAAGGAGCTTTCTTT | CASSLNRVEGAFF
. | TRBJ2-7 | . | TRBV21-1 | TGTGCCAGCAGCAAAGACGATGGGACAGAGAGCTCCTACGAGCAGTACTTC | CASSKDDGTESSYEQYF
. | TRBJ1-5 | . | TRBV10-1 | TGCGCCAGCAGCGCTGGACAAGATCAGCCCCAGCATTTT | CASSAGQDQPQHF
. | TRBJ2-1 | . | TRBV7-9 | TGTGCCAGCAGCTTATGGGAGGGGGGGCAGTTCTTC | CASSLWEGGQFF
. | TRBJ1-3 | . | TRBV5-4 | TGTAGTCAGGCCCTCAGGTCTGGTGGAAACACCATATATTTT | CSQALRSGGNTIYF
few | TRBJ2-2 | TRBD2 | TRBV7-2 | TGTGCCAGCAGCCCCCGGGGGGGCACCGGGGAGCTGTTTTTT | CASSPRGGTGELFF
. | TRBJ2-7 | TRBD1 | TRBV2 | TGTGCCAGCAGCTCTGGGACAGGGTACTACGAGCAGTACTTC | CASSSGTGYYEQYF
. | TRBJ2-1 | . | TRBV19 | TGTGCCAGTAGTATAGATAGGGCGGGGTCCTACAATGAGCAGTTCTTC | CASSIDRAGSYNEQFF
. | TRBJ2-1 | TRBD2 | TRBV13 | TGTGCCAGCAGCTTATTCGGGCTTTTTCCGGGGTTGACCGGGACTAGCGACTACAATGAGCAGTTCTTC | CASSLFGLFPGLTGTSDYNEQFF
once | TRBJ2-5 | . | TRBV7-9 | TGTGCCAGCAGCTTAGATTCTGAGACCCAGTACTTC | CASSLDSETQYF
. | TRBJ1-2 | TRBD1 | TRBV27 | TGTGCCAGCAGTCCCTATGGGACAGCTATTAACTATGGCTACACCTTC | CASSPYGTAINYGYTF
. | TRBJ1-1 | . | TRBV7-9 | TGTGCCAGCAACGTTGCGGACTCCCGGAGGACTGAAGCTTTCTTT | CASNVADSRRTEAFF
. | TRBJ2-1 | TRBD2 | TRBV19 | TGTGCCAGTACTAGGACTAGCGGGATTGGTGAGCAGTTCTTC | CASTRTSGIGEQFF
once | TRBJ1-5 | . | TRBV18 | TGTGCCAGCTCCTCAACAGGGACACGGATCAATCAGCCCCAGCATTTT | CASSSTGTRINQPQHF
. | TRBJ2-2 | . | TRBV5-4 | TGTGCCAGCAGCTCCCCCGGGACACTTACCGGGGAGCTGTTTTTT | CASSSPGTLTGELFF
. | TRBJ2-1 | . | TRBV11-3 | TGTGCCAGCAGCTTAGACAGGGCCTCCTACAATGAGCAGTTCTTC | CASSLDRASYNEQFF
. | TRBJ2-3 | TRBD2 | TRBV18 | TGTGCCAGCTCGGCCAATGGACTAGCGGGGGGATTTACAGATACGCAGTATTTT | CASSANGLAGGFTDTQYF
. | TRBJ2-3 | TRBD1 | TRBV5-1 | TGCGCCAGCAGCCCCAACAGACAGGGAAGTGGCACAGATACGCAGTATTTT | CASSPNRQGSGTDTQYF
once | TRBJ2-1 | TRBD2 | TRBV28 | TGTGCCAGCAGTGATACTAGCGGGAGGGCCGTTTTGAATGAGCAGTTCTTC | CASSDTSGRAVLNEQFF
. | TRBJ1-5 | . | TRBV28 | TGTGCCAGCAATCCGTCAACTTTGGGAACAGGCCGGTTCAATCAGCCCCAGCATTTT | CASNPSTLGTGRFNQPQHF
. | TRBJ2-7 | TRBD1 | TRBV9 | TGTGCCAGCAGCCCGCAGAGACAGGGCGGGTACGAGCAGTACTTC | CASSPQRQGGYEQYF
few | TRBJ1-1 | TRBD1 | TRBV30 | TGTGCCTGGAGTGAGACAGGGGGCACTGAAGCTTTCTTT | CAWSETGGTEAFF
. | TRBJ1-1 | . | TRBV6-5 | TGTGCCAGCAGTTACTCTAACAGGGCGAACACTGAAGCTTTCTTT | CASSYSNRANTEAFF
. | TRBJ2-1 | TRBD1 | TRBV4-3 | TGCGCCAGCAGCCACGCGGGACAGGGTGGCTACAATGAGCAGTTCTTC | CASSHAGQGGYNEQFF
. | TRBJ1-2 | . | TRBV5-6 | TGTGCCAGCAGCTTAAAACGAAAGGAGGCTTGGGACTATGGCTACACCTTC | CASSLKRKEAWDYGYTF